One sample yielded the 19 T cell receptor beta chains listed below, sequenced in a study of T-cell reconstitution after alpha-beta-depleted transplantation in children. Unique molecular identifiers were incorporated when the TCRbeta library was constructed. MiXCR, run by TCRdb on the PCR reads, gives a single entry per CDR3 protein. The table lists hundreds of thousands of distinct CDR3 sequences, around 13% of them singletons. The sequences come from PBMCs, mostly from graft donor cells, collected 360 days after TCRalphabeta/CD19-depleted stem cell transplant. Receptor source: a male patient aged 10 to 17 who had a stem cell transplant for acute myeloid leukemia, so the T cells may come from the graft donor.

This sequence joins TRBV5-1 and TRBJ2-3; 7 positions match TRBD2. V shed 6 bases, J shed 0 bases, and the junction held 7 bases outside the gene matches. Per the germline V gene, CDR1 is SGHRS and CDR2 is YFSETQ. CDR3 length: 15 residues. The CDR3 nucleotides read TGCGCCAGCACCCGGGCTAGCGGTAGCACAGATACGCAGTATTTT. It is translated as CASTRASGSTDTQYF.

The chain uses TRBV1 and TRBJ1-3. TRBV1 is given as a pseudogene. The CDR3 totals 10 residues. DNA for the CDR3: TGCGCGGCCCCTGGAAACACCATATATTTT. Translation: CAAPGNTIYF.

This clonotype was recorded a few times. V and J are TRBV12-3 or TRBV12-4 and TRBJ2-5, with 11 nucleotides matching TRBD2. The CDR3 length is 15 residues. J lost 7 bases, V lost 6 bases, and 10 bases had no gene match. The CDR3 DNA follows: TGTGCCAGCAGAACTCAGACTAGCGGGATGTTGACCCAGTACTTC. As protein: CASRTQTSGMLTQYF.

This clonotype was found a few times. The V call is TRBV28, the J call TRBJ1-1, with unresolved D. V lost 6 bases and J 6 bases, leaving 11 bases between the germline ends. CDR1 and CDR2 from the germline V gene are MDHEN and SYDVKM. The CDR3 is made up of 12 amino acids. The CDR3: CASRPGWAEAFF. CDR3 nucleotides: TGTGCCAGCAGACCCGGCTGGGCTGAAGCTTTCTTT.

This clonotype was recorded a few times. This chain uses TRBV7-2 with TRBJ1-1; a weak D match, TRBD1 (6 bases). CDR3 length equals 16 residues. V was cut by 4 bases and J by 4 bases, with 19 bases left in between. Germline assignment: CDR1 SGHTA and CDR2 FQGNSA. DNA of the CDR3: TGTGCCAGCAGCTGGCAAGGTGTGGGGGCTGCCACTGAAGCTTTCTTT. It codes for CASSWQGVGAATEAFF.

This clonotype was picked up many times. V gene TRBV5-1 combines with J gene TRBJ2-2; tentatively, D is TRBD2 (5 bases). The CDR3 sequence is 15 residues long. Germline V gene data show CDR1 as SGHRS and CDR2 as YFSETQ. Trimming removed 2 bases at V and 4 bases at J, with 12 bases between. The CDR3 sequence is CASSFWAAGTGELFF. In nucleotides, the CDR3 is TGCGCCAGCAGCTTCTGGGCCGCGGGCACCGGGGAGCTGTTTTTT.

This clonotype has just a few counts. The chain joins TRBV29-1 to TRBJ2-7; 13 bases align to TRBD2. The CDR3 length is 16 residues. J gave up 0 bases and V 5 bases, and 7 bases lay outside the gene matches. From germline, CDR1 is SQVTM and CDR2 ANQGSEA. The CDR3 nucleotides read TGCAGCGTTCTTGGGACTAGCGGGATTAGCTCCTACGAGCAGTACTTC. This gives the protein CSVLGTSGISSYEQYF.

The sample holds a few counts of this clonotype. The chain uses TRBV29-1 and TRBJ2-2; D not certain. V dropped 5 bases and J dropped 4 bases, with 8 bases sitting between them. The CDR3 covers 12 residues. Germline loops: CDR1 SQVTM, CDR2 ANQGSEA. The DNA for the CDR3 is TGCAGCGTTTTACAGACCACCGGGGAGCTGTTTTTT. Protein: CSVLQTTGELFF.

This sequence joins TRBV5-1 and TRBJ2-1; 7 bases align to TRBD2. J gave up 5 bases and V 2 bases, and 4 bases lay outside the gene matches. The CDR3 has 14 amino acids. Germline assignment: CDR1 SGHRS and CDR2 YFSETQ. CDR3 sequence reads: CASSFGRLDNEQFF. The CDR3 DNA sequence: TGCGCCAGCAGCTTCGGGAGGTTGGACAATGAGCAGTTCTTC.

This clonotype came up a few times. The chain employs TRBV29-1 and TRBJ2-7; D may match TRBD1 or TRBD2 (5 bases each). Trimming removed 1 base at V and 2 bases at J, with 21 bases between. The CDR3 runs to 17 residues. Germline CDR1 and CDR2: SQVTM and ANQGSEA. The CDR3 here is CSVEGPPGTQIPYEQYF. The CDR3 DNA reads as TGCAGCGTTGAAGGGCCACCCGGGACCCAGATCCCCTACGAGCAGTACTTC.

This clonotype was counted between two and nine times. The CDR3 here is CASQTRETNTEAFF. Written as DNA, the CDR3 is TGTGCCAGCCAAACCCGGGAGACGAACACTGAAGCTTTCTTT. V is TRBV7-2 and J is TRBJ1-1, with D hard to call. V lost 8 bases to trimming and J lost 1 base, with 14 bases between them. The CDR3 length is 14 residues. Germline loops: CDR1 SGHTA, CDR2 FQGNSA.

The chain has TRBV7-2 and TRBJ1-1; 7 nucleotides line up with TRBD1. Germline assignment: CDR1 SGHTA and CDR2 FQGNSA. The CDR3 totals 14 residues. V shed 2 bases, J shed 3 bases, and the junction held 3 bases outside the gene matches. CDR3 in DNA: TGTGCCAGCAGCTTACGTACAGGGGACACTGAAGCTTTCTTT. Translated: CASSLRTGDTEAFF.

V is TRBV30 and J is TRBJ2-5, with 8 bases that match TRBD2. V was clipped by 8 bases and J by 6 bases; unmatched bases: 14. The CDR3 consists of 14 residues. The germline V gene has CDR1 GTSNPN and CDR2 SVGIG (reference sequence). The CDR3 loop is CAREVAGGGQTQYF. The CDR3 coding sequence is TGTGCCAGGGAGGTGGCGGGAGGAGGGCAGACCCAGTACTTC.

This clonotype occurred many times. The rearrangement uses TRBV7-2 and TRBJ2-3, with unresolved D. Between the trimmed V and J ends, which lost 0 bases and 9 bases, there was a span of 16 bases. There are 15 residues in the CDR3. Germline CDR1 reads SGHTA; CDR2 reads FQGNSA. The CDR3 coding sequence is TGTGCCAGCAGCTTAGCGCAGGCTCCACGAGGAACGCAGTATTTT. Translation gives CASSLAQAPRGTQYF.

The chain uses TRBV5-1 and TRBJ2-4; weak D call: TRBD2 (6 bases). This CDR3 spans 22 amino acids. The germline CDR1 and CDR2 sequences are SGHRS and YFSETQ. V lost 7 bases and J 0 bases, leaving 35 bases between the germline ends. In nucleotides, the CDR3 is TGCGCCAGCCGCCCGGCGCCCACCTTACCGATTATAGCGGAGCTAGCCAAAAACATTCAGTACTTC. Translated: CASRPAPTLPIIAELAKNIQYF. Using reference TRBV5-1 and TRBJ2-4 for the parts outside the CDR3, the full variable domain is KAGVTQTPRYLIKTRGQQVTLSCSPISGHRSVSWYQQTPGQGLQFLFEYFSETQRNKGNFPGRFSGRQFSNSRSEMNVSTLELGDSALYLCASRPAPTLPIIAELAKNIQYFGAGTRLSVL.

The V call is TRBV20-1, the J call TRBJ1-2; TRBD1 matches at 10 bases. The CDR3 has 14 amino acids. The V gene's germline CDR1 is DFQATT and CDR2 SNEGSKA (reference sequence). With V trimmed by 5 bases and J by 5 bases, 8 bases remained unmatched. The CDR3 DNA reads TGCAGTGCTTACTACGGACAGGGGGGGTATGGCTACACCTTC. This translates into CSAYYGQGGYGYTF.

Only one count was recorded for this clonotype. At one end the junction does not follow the germline gene, possibly because of a read error. The V call is TRBV7-6, the J call TRBJ2-5; no clear D. Per the germline V gene, CDR1 is SGHVS and CDR2 is FNYEAQ. The CDR3 totals 12 residues. CDR3 sequence reads: CASSLNQETQSF. The CDR3 bases are TGTGCCAGCAGCTTGAACCAAGAGACCCAGTCCTTC.

This clonotype was counted only a few times. The chain joins TRBV4-1 to TRBJ2-7, with a weak D call TRBD2 (6 bases). The germline V and J ends were trimmed by 0 bases and 9 bases, with 24 bases remaining between them. CDR1 MGHRA and CDR2 YSYEKL come from the germline V gene. This CDR3 is built from 17 residues. CDR3 sequence: CASSQDPNGGIRIWQYF. The CDR3 DNA follows: TGCGCCAGCAGCCAAGATCCGAATGGCGGGATCCGTATCTGGCAGTACTTC.

The rearrangement joins TRBV20-1 to TRBJ2-3; D gene uncertain. The CDR3 contains 13 residues. In germline, CDR1 is DFQATT, CDR2 SNEGSKA (reference sequence). The V end was cut by 5 bases, the J end by 4 bases, with 13 bases between. This CDR3 is CSAVAPRADTQYF. In nucleotides, the CDR3 is TGCAGTGCTGTGGCCCCCCGAGCAGATACGCAGTATTTT.